Sequencing of this T cell receptor beta chain was carried out in a study of cytomegalovirus exposure and HLA in healthy donors. Findings and limits, study-wide: Overall, about 160 TCR beta chains were annotated as cytomegalovirus-associated.

Remarks on this clone: Its matching antigen is unknown.

V was pared by 5 bases and J by 3 bases, with 19 bases between. The CDR3 spans 16 residues. Germline V lookup: CDR1 SGHVS, CDR2 FQNEAQ. PCR amplification relied on 60 Vbeta primers (plus 13 Jbeta primers). Here immunoSEQ multiplex PCR was the method, and the copy in TCRdb shows in-frame clones only, minus some. The data show around 110,000 clones, roughly four fifths seen once. Specimen: PBMCs. The V call is TRBV7-8, the J call TRBJ1-1; D is uncertain. The sequence derives from a man in his fifties in good health and CMV-seronegative. This CDR3 is CASSPIRSGKDTEAFF. The CDR3 DNA reads as TGTGCCAGCAGCCCAATCAGGTCGGGGAAAGACACTGAAGCTTTCTTT.